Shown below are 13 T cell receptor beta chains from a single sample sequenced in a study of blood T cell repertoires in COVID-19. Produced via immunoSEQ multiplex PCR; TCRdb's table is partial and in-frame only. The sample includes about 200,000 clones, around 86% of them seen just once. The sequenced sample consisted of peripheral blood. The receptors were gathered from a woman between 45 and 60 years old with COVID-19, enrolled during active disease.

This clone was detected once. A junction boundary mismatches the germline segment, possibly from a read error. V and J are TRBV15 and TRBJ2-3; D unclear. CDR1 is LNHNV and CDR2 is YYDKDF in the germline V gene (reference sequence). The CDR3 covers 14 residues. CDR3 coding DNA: TGTGCCACCGGCAGTGGTCGGAGCACAGATACGCAGTATTTT. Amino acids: CATGSGRSTDTQYF.

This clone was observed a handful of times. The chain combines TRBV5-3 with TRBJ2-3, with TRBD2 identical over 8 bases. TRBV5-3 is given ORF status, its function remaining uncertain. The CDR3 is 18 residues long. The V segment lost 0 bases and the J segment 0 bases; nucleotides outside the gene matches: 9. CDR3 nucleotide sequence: TGTGCCAGAAGCTTGGTAGTAGCGGGGCCCTCTAGCACAGATACGCAGTATTTT. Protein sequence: CARSLVVAGPSSTDTQYF.

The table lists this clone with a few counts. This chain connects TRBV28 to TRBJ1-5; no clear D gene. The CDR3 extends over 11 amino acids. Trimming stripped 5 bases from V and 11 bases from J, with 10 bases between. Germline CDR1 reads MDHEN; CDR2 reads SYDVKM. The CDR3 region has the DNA TGTGCCAGCAGTCTCGGTGAGGCCCAGCATTTT. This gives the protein CASSLGEAQHF.

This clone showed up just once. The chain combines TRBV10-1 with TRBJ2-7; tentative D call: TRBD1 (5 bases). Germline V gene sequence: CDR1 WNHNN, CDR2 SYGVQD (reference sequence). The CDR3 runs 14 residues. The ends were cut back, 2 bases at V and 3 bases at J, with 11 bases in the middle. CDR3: CASSEADTGYEQYV. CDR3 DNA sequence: TGCGCCAGCAGTGAGGCGGACACCGGCTACGAGCAGTACGTC.

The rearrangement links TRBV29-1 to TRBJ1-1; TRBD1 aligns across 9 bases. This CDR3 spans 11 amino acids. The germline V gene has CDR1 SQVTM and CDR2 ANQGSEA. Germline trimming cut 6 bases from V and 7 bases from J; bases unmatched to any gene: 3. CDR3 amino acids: CSVGTGFEAFF. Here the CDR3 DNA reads TGCAGCGTCGGGACAGGGTTTGAAGCTTTCTTT. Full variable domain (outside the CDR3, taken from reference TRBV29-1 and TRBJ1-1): SAVISQKPSRDICQRGTSLTIQCQVDSQVTMMFWYRQQPGQSLTLIATANQGSEATYESGFVIDKFPISRPNLTFSTLTVSNMSPEDSSIYLCSVGTGFEAFFGQGTRLTVV.

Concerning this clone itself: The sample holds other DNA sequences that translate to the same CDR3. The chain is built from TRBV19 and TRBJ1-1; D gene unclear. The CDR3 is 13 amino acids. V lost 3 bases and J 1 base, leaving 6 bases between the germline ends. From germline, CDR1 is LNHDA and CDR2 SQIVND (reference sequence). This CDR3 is CASSISGNTEAFF. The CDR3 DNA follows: TGTGCCAGTAGTATTAGCGGGAACACTGAAGCTTTCTTT.

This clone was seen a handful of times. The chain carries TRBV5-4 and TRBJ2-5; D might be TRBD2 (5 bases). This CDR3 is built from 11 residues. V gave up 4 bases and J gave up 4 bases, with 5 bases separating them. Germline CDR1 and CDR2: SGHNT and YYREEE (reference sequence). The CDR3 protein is CASSAGETQYF. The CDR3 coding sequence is TGTGCCAGCAGCGCGGGAGAGACCCAGTACTTC.

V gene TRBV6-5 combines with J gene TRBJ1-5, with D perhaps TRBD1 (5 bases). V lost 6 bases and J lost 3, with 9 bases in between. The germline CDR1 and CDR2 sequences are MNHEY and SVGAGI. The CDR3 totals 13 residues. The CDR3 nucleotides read TGTGCCAGCAGGGGGCGATACAATCAGCCCCAGCATTTT. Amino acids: CASRGRYNQPQHF.

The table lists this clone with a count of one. CDR3: CASSPPGQDHYGYTF. CDR3 DNA: TGTGCCAGCAGTCCCCCGGGACAGGACCACTATGGCTACACCTTC. V is TRBV28 and J is TRBJ1-2; 8 bases are a match to TRBD1. Germline CDR1 and CDR2: MDHEN and SYDVKM. The CDR3 sequence is 15 residues long. Germline trimming cut 5 bases from V and 3 bases from J; bases unmatched to any gene: 8.

The CDR3 is CASSQEGLFSSYNSPLHF. DNA of the CDR3: TGCGCCAGCAGCCAAGAGGGACTTTTTTCCTCCTATAATTCACCCCTCCACTTT. This sequence joins TRBV4-1 and TRBJ1-6; maybe TRBD1 (5 bases). V was cut by 0 bases and J by 0 bases, with 12 bases left in between. The germline CDR1 and CDR2 sequences are MGHRA and YSYEKL. CDR3 length equals 18 residues.

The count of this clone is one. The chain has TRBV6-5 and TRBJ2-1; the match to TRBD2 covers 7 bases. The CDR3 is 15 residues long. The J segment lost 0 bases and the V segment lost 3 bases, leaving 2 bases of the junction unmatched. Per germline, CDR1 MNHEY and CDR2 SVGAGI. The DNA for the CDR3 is TGTGCCAGCAGTTATCGGGGGGACTCCTACAATGAGCAGTTCTTC. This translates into CASSYRGDSYNEQFF.

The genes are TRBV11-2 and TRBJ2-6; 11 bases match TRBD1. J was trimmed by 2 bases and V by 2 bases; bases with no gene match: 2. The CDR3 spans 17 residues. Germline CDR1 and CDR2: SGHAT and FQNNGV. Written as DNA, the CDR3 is TGTGCCAGCAGCTTACGGACAGGGGGCGCTGGGGCCAACGTCCTGACTTTC. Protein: CASSLRTGGAGANVLTF.

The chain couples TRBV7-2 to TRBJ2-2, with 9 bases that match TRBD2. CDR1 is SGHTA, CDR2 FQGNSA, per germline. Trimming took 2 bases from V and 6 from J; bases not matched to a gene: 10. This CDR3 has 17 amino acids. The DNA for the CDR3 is TGTGCCAGCAGCTTAAATAGCGGGGGCCGAAAGTCCGGGGAGCTGTTTTTT. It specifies CASSLNSGGRKSGELFF.